This record covers a single T cell receptor (beta chain). Sequencing was performed with immunoSEQ multiplex PCR; in TCRdb, only in-frame clones are kept and a portion is missing. The top ten clones hold around 6.1% of a sample with under 80,000 clones, about 90% of them seen once. These data belong to a study of blood T cell repertoires in COVID-19. The CDR3 has 15 residues. V was shortened by 5 bases and J by 2 bases, with 13 bases between the two germline ends. Germline loops: CDR1 SGHTA, CDR2 FQGTGA. The chain links TRBV7-3 to TRBJ2-1, with D perhaps matching TRBD1 (5 bases). Sequencing was done on a sample of peripheral blood. The source is a man between 60 and 70 years old with acute or convalescent COVID-19. CDR3 nucleotides: TGTGCCAGCAGCCGCGACCCACAGGCCTACAATGAGCAGTTCTTC. Protein product: CASSRDPQAYNEQFF.